This T cell receptor (beta chain) was observed in a study of T cell changes during pregnancy in multiple sclerosis (dated by TCRdb to the late 2010s). About the investigation overall: The study looked at changes in the T cell repertoire across pregnancy in women with multiple sclerosis.

This clone was counted once. Its antigen remains undetermined. Base qualities were left out, and no much larger clone turns up one base away. The germline V gene encodes CDR1 LGHNA and CDR2 YNFKEQ. V lost 3 bases and J lost 0 bases; the stretch between them is 9 bases long. The CDR3 starts with the cysteine, ends with the phenylalanine, and has 14 residues. This entry keeps only the CDR3 DNA: 42 bases, framed from base 1. Receptors were amplified or captured by the immunoSEQ multiplex PCR assay. The clones in this table, taken by TCRdb from immuneACCESS, are in-frame only. Not every clone is retained; where verified, under half of the shortfall comes from an unresolved V gene, and the cause of the rest is unknown. This sample lists about 100,000 clones; 90% to 95% were detected once. The top ten clones comprise roughly 1% of the sample.

The sequence is built from TRBV4-2 and TRBJ2-7; a tentative D match to TRBD1 spans 5 bases. The TCR was taken from a female donor with multiple sclerosis, enrolled in a pregnancy study. Sequencing was performed on peripheral blood, taken before pregnancy. The encoded CDR3 is CASSQTADSYEQYF. The nucleotides read TGTGCCAGCAGCCAGACAGCTGACTCCTACGAGCAGTACTTC.